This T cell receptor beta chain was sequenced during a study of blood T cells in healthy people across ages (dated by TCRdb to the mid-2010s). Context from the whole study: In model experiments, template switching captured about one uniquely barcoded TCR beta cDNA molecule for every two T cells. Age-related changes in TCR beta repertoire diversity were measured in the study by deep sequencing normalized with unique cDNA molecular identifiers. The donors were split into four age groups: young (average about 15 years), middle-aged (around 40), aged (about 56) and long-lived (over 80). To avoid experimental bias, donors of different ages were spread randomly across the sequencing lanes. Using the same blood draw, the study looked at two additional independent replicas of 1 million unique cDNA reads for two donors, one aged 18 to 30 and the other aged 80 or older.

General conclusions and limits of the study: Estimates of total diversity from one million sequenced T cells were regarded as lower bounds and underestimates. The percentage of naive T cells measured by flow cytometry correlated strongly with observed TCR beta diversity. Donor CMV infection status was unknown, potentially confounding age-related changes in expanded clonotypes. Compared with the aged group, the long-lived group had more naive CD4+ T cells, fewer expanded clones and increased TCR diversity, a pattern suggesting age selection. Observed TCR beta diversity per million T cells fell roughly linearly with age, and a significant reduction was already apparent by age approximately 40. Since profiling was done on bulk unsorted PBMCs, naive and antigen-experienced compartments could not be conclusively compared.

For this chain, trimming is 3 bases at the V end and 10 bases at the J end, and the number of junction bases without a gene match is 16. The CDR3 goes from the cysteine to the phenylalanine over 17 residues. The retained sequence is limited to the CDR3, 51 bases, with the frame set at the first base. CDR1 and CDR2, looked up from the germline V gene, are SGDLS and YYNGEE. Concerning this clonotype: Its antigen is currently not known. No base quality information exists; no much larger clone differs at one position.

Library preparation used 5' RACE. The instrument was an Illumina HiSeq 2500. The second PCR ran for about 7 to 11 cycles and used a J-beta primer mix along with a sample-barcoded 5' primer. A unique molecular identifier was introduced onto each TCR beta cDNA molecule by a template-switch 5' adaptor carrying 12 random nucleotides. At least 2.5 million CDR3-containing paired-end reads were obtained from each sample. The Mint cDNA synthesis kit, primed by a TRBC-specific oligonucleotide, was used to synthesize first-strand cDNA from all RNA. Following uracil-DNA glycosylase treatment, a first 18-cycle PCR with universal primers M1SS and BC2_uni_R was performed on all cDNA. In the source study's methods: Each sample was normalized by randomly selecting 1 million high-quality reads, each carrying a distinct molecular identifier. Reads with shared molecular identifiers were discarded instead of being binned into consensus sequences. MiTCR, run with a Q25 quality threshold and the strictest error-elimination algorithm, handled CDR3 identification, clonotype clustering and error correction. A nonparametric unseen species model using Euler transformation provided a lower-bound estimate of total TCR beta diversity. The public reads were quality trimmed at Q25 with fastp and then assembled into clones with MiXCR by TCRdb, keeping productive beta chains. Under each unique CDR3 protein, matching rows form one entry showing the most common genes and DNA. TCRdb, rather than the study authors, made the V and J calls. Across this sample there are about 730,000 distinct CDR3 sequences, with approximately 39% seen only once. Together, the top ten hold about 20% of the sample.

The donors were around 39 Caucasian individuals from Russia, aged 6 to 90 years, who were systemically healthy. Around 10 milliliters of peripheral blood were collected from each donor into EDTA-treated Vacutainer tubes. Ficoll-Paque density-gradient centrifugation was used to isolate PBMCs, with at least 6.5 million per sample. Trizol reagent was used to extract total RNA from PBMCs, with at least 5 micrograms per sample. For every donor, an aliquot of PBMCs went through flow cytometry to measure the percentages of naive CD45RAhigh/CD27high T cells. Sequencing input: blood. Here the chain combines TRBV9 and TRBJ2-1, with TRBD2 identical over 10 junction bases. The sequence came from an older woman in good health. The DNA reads TGTGCCAGCAGCGAGAGAACTAGCGGGAATATTGCATGGGAGCAGTTCTTC. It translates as CASSERTSGNIAWEQFF.